The 32 T cell receptor beta chains in this list originate from one sample, sequenced in a study of blood T cells in healthy people across ages. Through a sample-barcoded 5' primer and a J-beta primer mix, a second PCR was run for roughly 6 to 11 cycles. One entry per CDR3 protein results from TCRdb running MiXCR on the 5' RACE reads. The sample carries roughly 700,000 distinct CDR3 sequences, 20% to 25% recorded once. This sample also belongs to another study, concerning T cells of mothers and their children.

The specimen sequenced was blood. The receptors here all came from a boy between 10 and 17 years old in good health.

The chain combines TRBV3-1 with TRBJ2-7, with 7 bases aligning to TRBD1. Germline values: CDR1 LGHDT, CDR2 YNNKEL (reference sequence). J gave up 3 bases and V 3 bases, and 5 bases lay outside the gene matches. There are 14 residues in the CDR3. The CDR3 reads CASSHWDSYYEQYF. The CDR3 nucleotides read TGTGCCAGCAGCCATTGGGACAGCTACTACGAGCAGTACTTC.

A note on this clonotype: Given the absence of the conserved phenylalanine or tryptophan at the CDR3 end, a read error is likely. The J gene is TRBJ2-3, the V gene TRBV29-1; 9 bases align to TRBD1. The trim removed 3 bases at V and 6 bases at J, leaving 7 bases unmatched. The CDR3 is made up of 14 amino acids. The germline gives CDR1 SQVTM, CDR2 ANQGSEA. CDR3 bases: TGCAGCGTTGAGGGACAGGGTAGTGTGGATACGCAGTATTTG. It specifies CSVEGQGSVDTQYL.

The chain uses TRBV6-5 and TRBJ1-5; 7 bases map to TRBD1. The CDR3 has 15 amino acids. V dropped 6 bases and J dropped 0; count of bases not matched to a gene: 5. Germline CDR1 and CDR2: MNHEY and SVGAGI. CDR3 sequence (DNA): TGTGCCAGCAGACCAGGACAGGCTAGCAATCAGCCCCAGCATTTT. As protein: CASRPGQASNQPQHF.

J is TRBJ2-1 and V is TRBV12-3 or TRBV12-4; no reliable D call. The V gene lost 3 bases and the J gene lost 0 bases, with 12 bases spanning the gap. The CDR3 runs 16 residues. In DNA, the CDR3 is TGTGCCAGCAGTTTCCACACACAAAGCTCCTACAATGAGCAGTTCTTC. This sequence encodes CASSFHTQSSYNEQFF.

The CDR3 DNA sequence: TGCGCCAGCAGCTGGCGGACTAGCGGGGGGCTGAACACCGGGGAGCTGTTTTTT. It specifies CASSWRTSGGLNTGELFF. J is TRBJ2-2 and V is TRBV5-1, with 14 bases fitting TRBD2. Trimming removed 3 bases from V and 1 base from J; junction bases left unmatched: 5. Germline V CDR1 and CDR2: SGHRS, YFSETQ. The CDR3 has 18 amino acids.

The J gene is TRBJ2-5, the V gene TRBV7-3; TRBD2 matches 10 bases. The closer fit of TRBJ2-7 to the DNA end suggests the J call may be wrong. This CDR3 region has 13 residues. Per the germline V gene, CDR1 is SGHTA and CDR2 is FQGTGA. CDR3 protein: CASSPSGGHEQYF. DNA of the CDR3: TGTGCCAGCAGCCCTAGCGGGGGACACGAGCAGTACTTC.

The rearrangement uses TRBV7-9 and TRBJ2-3; D is possibly TRBD2 (5 bases). The germline gives CDR1 SEHNR, CDR2 FQNEAQ (reference sequence). The CDR3 has 14 residues. Trimming shortened V by 6 bases and J by 3 bases, and 13 bases separated the two germline ends. The CDR3 loop is CASRPQEATDTQYF. The CDR3 DNA is TGTGCCAGCAGGCCTCAGGAGGCGACAGATACGCAGTATTTT.

This clonotype was found a few times. The rearrangement uses TRBV27 and TRBJ2-7, with 11 bases matching TRBD1. V lost 8 bases and J lost 4; bases outside the gene matches: 7. The CDR3 is 14 residues long. Germline CDR1 and CDR2: MNHEY and SMNVEV (reference sequence). CDR3 loop: CASGGTGGPYEQYF. In nucleotides, the CDR3 is TGTGCCAGCGGTGGGACAGGGGGTCCGTACGAGCAGTACTTC.

This clonotype was observed a few times. This rearrangement joins TRBV12-5 to TRBJ1-2; 7 bases line up with TRBD1. This CDR3 region has 14 residues. Trimming cost V 4 bases and J 5 bases; bases outside gene matches: 7. Per the germline V gene, CDR1 is LGHNT and CDR2 is FRNRAP. The CDR3 here is CASGSGDRAYGYTF. The CDR3 region has the DNA TGTGCTAGTGGTTCGGGAGACAGGGCGTATGGCTACACCTTC.

This clonotype appeared a few times. The CDR3 nucleotides read TGTGCCAGCAGCTCCTACGGCCGGGCAGGGGATTACAATGAGCAGTTCTTC. Residues: CASSSYGRAGDYNEQFF. V usage is TRBV27 and J usage is TRBJ2-1; D is perhaps TRBD1 (6 bases). The CDR3 runs 17 residues. V lost 6 bases to trimming and J lost 4 bases, with 22 bases between them. Germline values: CDR1 MNHEY, CDR2 SMNVEV (reference sequence).

This chain uses TRBV27 with TRBJ2-7, with TRBD2 matching 8 bases. Germline-derived CDR1 and CDR2 are MNHEY and SMNVEV (reference sequence). This CDR3 contains 15 residues. The V segment lost 2 bases and the J segment 6 bases; nucleotides outside the gene matches: 9. The CDR3: CASSLRVTSDREQYF. CDR3 sequence (DNA): TGTGCCAGCAGTTTACGGGTGACTAGCGATCGCGAGCAGTACTTC.

The rearrangement uses TRBV14 and TRBJ1-2; TRBD1 is a possible D gene (6 bases). This CDR3 contains 13 residues. V shed 1 base and J shed 8 bases, with 11 bases lying between them. Germline V gene data show CDR1 as SGHDN and CDR2 as FVKESK. This CDR3 reads CASSQAGVGGYTF. CDR3 DNA: TGTGCCAGCAGCCAAGCAGGGGTTGGAGGCTACACCTTC.

This chain uses TRBV5-5 with TRBJ1-5, with 10 bases fitting TRBD1. The V gene end was trimmed by 2 bases and the J gene end by 10 bases; junction bases not matched to a gene: 6. The CDR3 extends over 14 amino acids. Germline CDR1 is SGHKS and CDR2 is YYEKEE (reference sequence). The CDR3 reads CASSFDRGRDPQHF. As DNA, the CDR3 is TGTGCCAGCAGCTTCGACAGGGGGCGAGATCCCCAGCATTTT.

The rearrangement uses TRBV12-5 and TRBJ1-1, with D maybe TRBD1 (5 bases). The CDR3 contains 14 residues. V was shortened by 6 bases and J by 2 bases, with 13 bases between the two germline ends. CDR1 LGHNT and CDR2 FRNRAP come from the germline V gene. The CDR3 is CASGSGTDNTEAFF. CDR3 DNA sequence: TGTGCTAGTGGCTCCGGGACGGATAACACTGAAGCTTTCTTT.

The chain combines TRBV27 with TRBJ2-7, with TRBD2 as a possible D gene (6 bases). V dropped 6 bases and J dropped 3 bases, with 18 bases sitting between them. Germline CDR1 reads MNHEY; CDR2 reads SMNVEV (reference sequence). This CDR3 contains 15 residues. This CDR3 reads CASRLKGTEFYEQYF. CDR3 in DNA: TGTGCCAGCAGACTAAAGGGGACTGAATTCTACGAGCAGTACTTC.

This clonotype occurred a few times. The chain is built from TRBV20-1 and TRBJ1-5, with D unresolved. Trimming cost V 4 bases and J 2 bases, with 9 bases left between them. Germline lookup yields CDR1 DFQATT and CDR2 SNEGSKA (reference sequence). CDR3 length equals 13 residues. CDR3 sequence (DNA): TGCAGTGCTAAACAGAGCGGCAATCAGCCCCAGCATTTT. This encodes CSAKQSGNQPQHF.

This sequence joins TRBV11-2 and TRBJ1-2; D uncertain. Trimming left V 0 bases short and J 4 bases short, with 15 bases between. This CDR3 spans 16 amino acids. CDR1 SGHAT and CDR2 FQNNGV come from the germline V gene. The CDR3 coding sequence is TGTGCCAGCAGCTTAGAAATGGGAGGGTCGGCCTATGGCTACACCTTC. Translating gives CASSLEMGGSAYGYTF.

This clonotype was found a few times. This chain uses TRBV18 with TRBJ2-5; tentatively, D is TRBD1 or TRBD2 (5 bases each). The CDR3 has 13 residues. The germline V gene encodes CDR1 KGHSH and CDR2 LQKENI. With 6 bases removed from V and 3 bases from J, the gap between germline ends came to 11 bases. This CDR3 is CASSRDQEETQYF. CDR3 DNA: TGTGCCAGCTCCCGGGACCAAGAAGAGACCCAGTACTTC.

The rearrangement links TRBV7-3 to TRBJ2-5; D is undetermined. The DNA end is more similar to TRBJ2-1, so the J call may be wrong. CDR1 is SGHTA, CDR2 FQGTGA, per germline. CDR3 length: 14 residues. CDR3 protein: CASSLTQTYNEQFF. The CDR3 DNA follows: TGTGCCAGCAGCTTAACACAGACTTACAATGAGCAGTTCTTC.

This rearrangement joins TRBV12-3 or TRBV12-4 to TRBJ2-7, with TRBD2 matching over 7 bases. CDR3 length: 15 residues. Unmatched junction bases numbered 15, after V lost 7 bases and J lost 6 bases. The CDR3 protein is CASTTHGGSLSEQYF. In DNA form, the CDR3 reads TGTGCCAGCACCACCCACGGCGGGAGTTTAAGCGAGCAGTACTTC.

This clonotype was seen a few times. V and J are TRBV6-1 and TRBJ2-3; D may be TRBD1 (5 bases). Trimming pared 6 bases from V and 0 bases from J, leaving 16 bases between. There are 16 residues in the CDR3. The V gene's germline CDR1 is MNHNS and CDR2 SASEGT. This CDR3 is CASRGTGVFSTDTQYF. The DNA for the CDR3 is TGTGCCAGCAGAGGCACAGGAGTCTTTAGCACAGATACGCAGTATTTT.

Only a few counts were recorded for this clonotype. The chain is built from TRBV5-6 and TRBJ2-3; TRBD1 aligns across 8 bases. Germline trimming cut 4 bases from V and 11 bases from J; bases unmatched to any gene: 9. CDR3 length: 13 amino acids. Per the germline V gene, CDR1 is SGHDT and CDR2 is YYEEEE. The DNA for the CDR3 is TGTGCCAGCAGCCCCAGACAGGGGTCAAAGCAGTATTTT. It translates to CASSPRQGSKQYF.

This clonotype was observed many times. This chain links TRBV27 with TRBJ2-1; 8 nucleotides agree with TRBD1. Germline-derived CDR1 and CDR2 are MNHEY and SMNVEV (reference sequence). This CDR3 spans 16 amino acids. Losses at the gene ends were 4 bases for V and 5 bases for J; bases not matched to a gene: 10. CDR3 sequence reads: CASSSSGTGRHNEQFF. In DNA, the CDR3 is TGTGCCAGCAGTTCCTCCGGGACAGGACGTCACAATGAGCAGTTCTTC.

This rearrangement joins TRBV12-3 or TRBV12-4 to TRBJ2-3, with D uncertain. The length of the CDR3 is 14 residues. Trimming stripped 3 bases from V and 0 bases from J, with 7 bases between. CDR3 loop: CASSFSTSTDTQYF. The DNA of the CDR3 is TGTGCCAGCAGTTTCTCGACCAGCACAGATACGCAGTATTTT.

The chain couples TRBV20-1 to TRBJ1-1; no firm D call. CDR3 length: 15 residues. The V and J ends lost 0 bases and 4 bases respectively, with 15 bases between them. CDR1 is DFQATT and CDR2 is SNEGSKA in the germline V gene (reference sequence). The DNA for the CDR3 is TGCAGTGCTAGAGATTATTTCCAGGCTTTCACTGAAGCTTTCTTT. This sequence encodes CSARDYFQAFTEAFF.

The V and J genes are TRBV29-1 and TRBJ2-3; perhaps TRBD2 as D (7 bases). This CDR3 has 13 residues. The germline V gene encodes CDR1 SQVTM and CDR2 ANQGSEA. V lost 5 bases and J lost 6, with 15 bases in between. The chain's CDR3 is CSVRGRALDTQYF. The CDR3 nucleotides read TGCAGCGTTAGGGGGAGGGCGTTGGATACGCAGTATTTT.

In nucleotides, the CDR3 is TGTGCCAGTAGTATCCTCTCTGGGGCCAACGTCCTGACTTTC. The encoded protein is CASSILSGANVLTF. This chain uses TRBV19 with TRBJ2-6; D remains ambiguous. V lost 3 bases, J lost 0 bases, and 3 bases lay in between. Germline CDR1 reads LNHDA; CDR2 reads SQIVND (reference sequence). This CDR3 is 14 amino acids long.

The chain couples TRBV28 to TRBJ1-2; 7 bases are a match to TRBD1. CDR1 is MDHEN, CDR2 SYDVKM, per germline. V lost 7 bases and J lost 2; bases outside the gene matches: 10. CDR3 length equals 15 residues. In DNA, the CDR3 is TGTGCCAGCACCTACCGGGGCAGGGGGAACTATGGCTACACCTTC. Protein product: CASTYRGRGNYGYTF.

This clonotype was recorded a few times. The CDR3 region is CAISEGPLTGTQYF. The CDR3 coding sequence is TGTGCCATCAGTGAAGGGCCCCTTACGGGGACCCAGTACTTC. The chain is built from TRBV10-3 and TRBJ2-5; D unclear. CDR1 and CDR2 from the germline V gene are ENHRY and SYGVKD. V was clipped by 3 bases and J by 7 bases, with 15 bases between them. This CDR3 region has 14 residues.

This clonotype showed up just a few times. This chain uses TRBV4-2 with TRBJ2-2; the D is unclear. This CDR3 has 13 residues. The germline V gene encodes CDR1 LGHNA and CDR2 YNFKEQ. The V end was cut by 1 base, the J end by 6 bases, with 6 bases between. CDR3 protein: CASSQVDAGELFF. The CDR3 DNA reads as TGTGCCAGCAGCCAAGTAGATGCCGGGGAGCTGTTTTTT.

The chain is built from TRBV12-3 or TRBV12-4 and TRBJ1-1, with D perhaps matching TRBD1 (5 bases). This CDR3 comprises 16 residues. The V and J ends lost 8 bases and 4 bases respectively, with 23 bases between them. The CDR3 coding sequence is TGTGCCAGCCGACCCGTACGGGACGGGCTGAGCACTGAAGCTTTCTTT. Protein sequence: CASRPVRDGLSTEAFF.

Points on this clonotype: A junction end diverges from the germline sequence, so it may reflect a read error. The chain has TRBV12-3 or TRBV12-4 and TRBJ2-2; tentatively, D is TRBD1 or TRBD2 (5 bases each). This CDR3 is built from 17 residues. This CDR3 reads CASSLKGPHEGTGDLFF. CDR3 DNA: TGTGCCAGCAGTTTGAAGGGCCCCCACGAGGGTACCGGGGACCTGTTTTTT.